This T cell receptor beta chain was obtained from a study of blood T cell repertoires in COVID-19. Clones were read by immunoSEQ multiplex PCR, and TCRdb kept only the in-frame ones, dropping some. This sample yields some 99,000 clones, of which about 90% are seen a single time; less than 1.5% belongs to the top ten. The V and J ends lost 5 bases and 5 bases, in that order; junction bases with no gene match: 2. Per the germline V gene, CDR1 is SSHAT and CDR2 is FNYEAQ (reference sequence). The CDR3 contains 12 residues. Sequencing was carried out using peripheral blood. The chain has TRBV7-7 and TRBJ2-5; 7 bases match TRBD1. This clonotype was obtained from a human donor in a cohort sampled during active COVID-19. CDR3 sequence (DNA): TGTGCCAGCAGCCAGGGGGTTGAGACCCAGTACTTC. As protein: CASSQGVETQYF.